Listed here is a single T cell receptor beta chain. Trimming took 4 bases from V and 4 from J; bases not matched to a gene: 4. The CDR3 extends over 14 amino acids. CDR1 and CDR2 (germline): MGHDK, SYGVNS. Using immunoSEQ multiplex PCR, the repertoire was profiled, and TCRdb retains in-frame clones only, with some absent. The sample shows approximately 28,000 clones, roughly three quarters of them seen only once. The record originates from a study of OX40 agonist ivuxolimab in advanced cancers. This receptor was taken from an adult with an advanced solid tumor such as melanoma, head and neck, liver or kidney cancer. The source material was CD4+ or CD8+ T cells sorted from blood, sampled in a trial of the OX40 agonist ivuxolimab. This rearrangement joins TRBV25-1 to TRBJ1-1, with 9 positions matching TRBD1. The CDR3 spells CASSAYRGPTEAFF. The DNA for the CDR3 is TGTGCCAGCAGTGCTTACAGGGGGCCCACTGAAGCTTTCTTT.